The T cell receptor beta chain described here comes from a study of T cells in Graves' hyperthyroidism and ophthalmopathy (dated by TCRdb to the late 2010s). Looking at the study overall: Peripheral blood samples were taken at the time of initial diagnosis, prior to any treatment. To identify TCR V-J signatures that set the groups apart, the researchers used a discovery cohort of about a hundred patients, made up of 43 with Graves' ophthalmopathy and 57 with stable Graves' hyperthyroidism. Prospective prediction of ophthalmopathy was tested in an independent validation cohort of about 19 hyperthyroidism patients and 15 to 17 patients who later progressed to ophthalmopathy. After sampling, hyperthyroidism patients received methimazole starting at 30 mg daily, and ophthalmopathy patients received high-dose intravenous methylprednisolone. The study also compared thyroid tissue and blood T-cell repertoires from several Graves' hyperthyroidism patients. The 80 to 100 discovery patients were randomly divided into training and test sets at a 7:3 ratio. According to the paper, TCR Vbeta CDR3 sequencing was carried out on approximately 140 peripheral blood samples, which came from approximately 43 ophthalmopathy, about 75 hyperthyroidism and approximately 17 progressor patients. The study at large found these results: Blood samples also contained most of the expanded thyroid clonotypes (frequency above 0.001), which suggests that blood repertoires may reflect thyroid immune responses. In validation, the model predicted progression to ophthalmopathy a median of approximately 6.3 months before onset, with about 71% sensitivity and about 72% specificity. No statistical method was used to set the sample size in advance, and investigators knew the group allocation. In cross-validation, a model built on a 13 V-J signature told ophthalmopathy apart from stable hyperthyroidism with approximately 91% sensitivity and roughly 81% specificity, and in testing the same model reached 80%/75%.

Amplification of TCR beta CDR3 regions was carried out from RNA transcripts. A first-round RT-PCR of the TCR CDR3 used the HTBI primer set with the Qiagen OneStep RT-PCR kit. Libraries were constructed in a second round of multiplex PCR, after which size selection and purification were carried out. Libraries were sequenced paired-end with 100 bp reads on an Illumina HiSeq2000. The original pipeline was this. SOAPnuke was used to process the raw data, removing reads that contained adapters or uncalled bases, had a mean Phred below 15, or lacked an exact match to the constant primer or identifier. COPE v1.2.5 was used to merge the high-quality paired reads, and each unique nucleotide sequence was defined as a clonotype. Clonotypes were aligned to IMGT TRBV, TRBD and TRBJ reference segments using MiTCR v1.1. The analysis was restricted to V-J combinations with a frequency above 0.0001, which together covered 99.2% of the repertoires. The TCS score was defined as F50 (clonal expansion) divided by E x V (chaos), with BLOSUM62-based TCRdist calculated between CDR3 peptides within each V-J. Welch's t-statistics and random forest reduced 500 to 550 V-J features to fewer than 15, which were used in a naive Bayes classifier (R e1071). TCRdb trimmed public reads at Q25 via fastp, called clones via MiXCR and kept in-frame beta chains. Identical CDR3 proteins give one entry, which carries the most common genes and DNA. The V and J calls and clone size are TCRdb's, not the authors'. This sample gives around 490,000 distinct CDR3 sequences in total; less than 20% of them show up just once. The ten largest clones take up 45% to 50% of the sample.

Clipping removes 0 bases from V and 3 bases from J, with 5 as the unmatched junction base count. Reading from cysteine to phenylalanine, the CDR3 counts 16 amino acids. This entry keeps only the CDR3 DNA: 48 bases, framed from base 1. Looking up the germline V gene yields CDR1 SQVTM and CDR2 ANQGSEA. Ophthalmopathy patients had moderately to severely active disease, with a Clinical Activity Score of 3 or more, a NOSPECS grade of 4 or more, and a disease duration of less than 3 months. Exclusion was applied to patients with uncontrolled infections, other autoimmune diseases, pregnancy or lactation. Diagnoses relied on clinical symptoms, serum thyroxine and TRAb, thyroid ultrasound and orbital computed tomography. Ficoll-Paque density gradient centrifugation was used to isolate PBMCs from approximately 11 ml of fresh peripheral blood. Total RNA was extracted with Trizol reagent, and quality was checked on an Agilent 2100 Bioanalyzer.

This clonotype has only a few counts. Its antigen is still unknown. No much larger clonotype is one base removed from it; base qualities were not supplied. The receptor was isolated from a man aged 35-49 years with Graves' ophthalmopathy. Sequencing used blood. Rearrangement joined TRBV29-1 to TRBJ2-3; TRBD1 matches 11 bases in the middle. The sequenced DNA: TGCAGCGTTGAAGAGATGGGGACAGGGGGAACAGATACGCAGTATTTT. This translates into CSVEEMGTGGTDTQYF.